This T cell receptor beta chain was profiled in a study of Tregs in tolerant kidney transplant recipients. Measured with immunoSEQ multiplex PCR; TCRdb has only the in-frame clones, and not every one. The table lists tens of thousands of clones, 80% to 95% of them singletons. As for this clone: Antigen: not known.

Per the germline V gene, CDR1 is KGHSH and CDR2 is LQKENI. The CDR3 covers 12 residues. Related graft donors supplied nonmyeloablative bone marrow transplants, and mixed chimerism was transient. Unstimulated regulatory T cells (CD4+CD25+CD127-), CD4+CD25- non-regulatory cells, CD4 and CD8 cells were FACS-sorted from thawed PBMCs. Study-wide findings and caveats: Few patients were studied, so findings need validation in larger groups. This study did not directly address biological reproducibility. Some patients' samples used different primers over time, so nucleotide sequences weren't comparable.

This sample comprised CD4+ T cells from blood (PBMCs), obtained 12 months after the transplant. This chain connects TRBV18 to TRBJ1-5; D ambiguous. The receptor was derived from a human patient who received a combined kidney and bone marrow transplant. Some T cells may originate from the graft donor. CDR3 in DNA: TGTGCTAGCGGGCATCCAGATCAGCCCCAGCATTTT. It encodes CASGHPDQPQHF.